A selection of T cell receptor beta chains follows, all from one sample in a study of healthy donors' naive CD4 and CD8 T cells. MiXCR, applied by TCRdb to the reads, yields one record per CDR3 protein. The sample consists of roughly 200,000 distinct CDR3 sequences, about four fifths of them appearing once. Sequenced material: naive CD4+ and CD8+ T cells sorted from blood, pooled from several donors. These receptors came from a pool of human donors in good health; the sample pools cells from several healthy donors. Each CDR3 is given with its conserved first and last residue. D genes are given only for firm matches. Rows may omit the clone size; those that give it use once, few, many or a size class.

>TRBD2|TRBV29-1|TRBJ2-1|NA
CSAQLAGLAGLYNEQFF
TGCAGCGCCCAGTTGGCGGGACTAGCGGGATTATACAATGAGCAGTTCTTC
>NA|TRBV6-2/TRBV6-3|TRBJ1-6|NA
CASSYSRKNSPLHF
TGTGCCAGCAGTTATTCGCGGAAAAATTCACCCCTCCACTTT
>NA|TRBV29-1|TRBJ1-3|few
CSVEDTGHGNTIYF
TGCAGCGTTGAAGATACAGGGCACGGAAACACCATATATTTT
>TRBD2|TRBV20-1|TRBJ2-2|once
CSARDSTSREVIGELFF
TGCAGTGCTAGAGATTCCACTAGCCGGGAGGTTATCGGGGAGCTGTTTTTT
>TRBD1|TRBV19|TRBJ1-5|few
CASNPGTAVYQPQHF
TGTGCCAGTAACCCCGGGACAGCGGTTTATCAGCCCCAGCATTTT
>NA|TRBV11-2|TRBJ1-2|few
CASSFYQGANYGYTF
TGTGCCAGCAGCTTTTATCAGGGTGCAAACTATGGCTACACCTTC
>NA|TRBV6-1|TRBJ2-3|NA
CASSVRRRSTDTQYF
TGTGCCAGCAGTGTCCGACGACGGAGCACAGATACGCAGTATTTT
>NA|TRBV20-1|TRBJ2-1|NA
CSARNGTYSYNEQFF
TGCAGTGCTAGAAATGGGACTTATTCCTACAATGAGCAGTTCTTC
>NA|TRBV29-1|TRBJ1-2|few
CSVVTDLYGYTF
TGCAGCGTGGTGACAGATTTGTATGGCTACACCTTC
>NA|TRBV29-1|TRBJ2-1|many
CSVNEQFF
TGCAGTGTAAATGAGCAGTTCTTC
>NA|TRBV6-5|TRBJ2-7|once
CASSPTGRYEQYF
TGTGCCAGCAGTCCGACAGGTCGCTACGAGCAGTACTTC
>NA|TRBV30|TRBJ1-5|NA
CAWSPQLDQPQHF
TGTGCCTGGAGTCCACAGCTAGATCAGCCCCAGCATTTT
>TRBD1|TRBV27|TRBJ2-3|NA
CASSSRTGPDTQYF
TGTGCCAGCAGTTCCAGGACAGGGCCAGATACGCAGTATTTT
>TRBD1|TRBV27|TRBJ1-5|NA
CASSPTGGYSNQPQHF
TGTGCCAGCAGCCCCACAGGGGGCTATAGCAATCAGCCCCAGCATTTT
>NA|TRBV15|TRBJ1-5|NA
CATSRGSSNQPQHF
TGTGCCACCAGCAGAGGGTCAAGCAATCAGCCCCAGCATTTT
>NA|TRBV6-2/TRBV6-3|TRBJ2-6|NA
CASQRGSGANVLTF
TGTGCCAGTCAACGAGGGTCTGGGGCCAACGTCCTGACTTTC
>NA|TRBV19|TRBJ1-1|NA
CASSIDRAVKSEAFF
TGTGCCAGTAGTATAGATCGTGCCGTGAAAAGTGAAGCTTTCTTT
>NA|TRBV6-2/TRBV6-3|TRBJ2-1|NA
CASRLDRPSGEIF
TGTGCCAGCAGGCTCGACAGGCCCTCGGGTGAAATCTTC
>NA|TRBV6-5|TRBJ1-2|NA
CASSKGLYGYTF
TGTGCCAGCAGTAAGGGCCTGTATGGCTACACCTTC
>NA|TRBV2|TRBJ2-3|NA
CASSELPGASSATQYF
TGTGCCAGCAGTGAGCTTCCGGGGGCTTCATCGGCTACGCAGTATTTT
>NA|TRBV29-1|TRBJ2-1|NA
CSLWDSHHDEQFF
TGCAGCTTATGGGACTCCCATCATGATGAGCAGTTCTTC
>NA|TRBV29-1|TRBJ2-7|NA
CSVVHGGHEQYF
TGCAGCGTTGTACATGGGGGCCACGAGCAGTACTTC
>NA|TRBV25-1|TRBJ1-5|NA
CASNDQGQPQHF
TGTGCCAGCAATGATCAGGGTCAGCCCCAGCATTTT
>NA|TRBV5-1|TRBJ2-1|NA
CASSESRGYNEQFF
TGCGCCAGCAGCGAGTCCCGGGGTTACAATGAGCAGTTCTTC
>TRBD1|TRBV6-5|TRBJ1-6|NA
CASSYRTGYSPLHF
TGTGCCAGCAGTTATCGGACAGGGTATTCACCCCTCCACTTT
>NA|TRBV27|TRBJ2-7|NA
CASSPGFALGEQYF
TGTGCCAGCAGTCCCGGGTTTGCCCTGGGCGAGCAGTACTTC
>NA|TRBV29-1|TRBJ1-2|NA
CSVESGVDGYTF
TGCAGCGTTGAAAGCGGGGTTGATGGCTACACCTTC
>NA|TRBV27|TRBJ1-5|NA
CASRYSGVMTQPQHF
TGTGCCAGCCGATACTCAGGGGTTATGACGCAGCCCCAGCATTTT